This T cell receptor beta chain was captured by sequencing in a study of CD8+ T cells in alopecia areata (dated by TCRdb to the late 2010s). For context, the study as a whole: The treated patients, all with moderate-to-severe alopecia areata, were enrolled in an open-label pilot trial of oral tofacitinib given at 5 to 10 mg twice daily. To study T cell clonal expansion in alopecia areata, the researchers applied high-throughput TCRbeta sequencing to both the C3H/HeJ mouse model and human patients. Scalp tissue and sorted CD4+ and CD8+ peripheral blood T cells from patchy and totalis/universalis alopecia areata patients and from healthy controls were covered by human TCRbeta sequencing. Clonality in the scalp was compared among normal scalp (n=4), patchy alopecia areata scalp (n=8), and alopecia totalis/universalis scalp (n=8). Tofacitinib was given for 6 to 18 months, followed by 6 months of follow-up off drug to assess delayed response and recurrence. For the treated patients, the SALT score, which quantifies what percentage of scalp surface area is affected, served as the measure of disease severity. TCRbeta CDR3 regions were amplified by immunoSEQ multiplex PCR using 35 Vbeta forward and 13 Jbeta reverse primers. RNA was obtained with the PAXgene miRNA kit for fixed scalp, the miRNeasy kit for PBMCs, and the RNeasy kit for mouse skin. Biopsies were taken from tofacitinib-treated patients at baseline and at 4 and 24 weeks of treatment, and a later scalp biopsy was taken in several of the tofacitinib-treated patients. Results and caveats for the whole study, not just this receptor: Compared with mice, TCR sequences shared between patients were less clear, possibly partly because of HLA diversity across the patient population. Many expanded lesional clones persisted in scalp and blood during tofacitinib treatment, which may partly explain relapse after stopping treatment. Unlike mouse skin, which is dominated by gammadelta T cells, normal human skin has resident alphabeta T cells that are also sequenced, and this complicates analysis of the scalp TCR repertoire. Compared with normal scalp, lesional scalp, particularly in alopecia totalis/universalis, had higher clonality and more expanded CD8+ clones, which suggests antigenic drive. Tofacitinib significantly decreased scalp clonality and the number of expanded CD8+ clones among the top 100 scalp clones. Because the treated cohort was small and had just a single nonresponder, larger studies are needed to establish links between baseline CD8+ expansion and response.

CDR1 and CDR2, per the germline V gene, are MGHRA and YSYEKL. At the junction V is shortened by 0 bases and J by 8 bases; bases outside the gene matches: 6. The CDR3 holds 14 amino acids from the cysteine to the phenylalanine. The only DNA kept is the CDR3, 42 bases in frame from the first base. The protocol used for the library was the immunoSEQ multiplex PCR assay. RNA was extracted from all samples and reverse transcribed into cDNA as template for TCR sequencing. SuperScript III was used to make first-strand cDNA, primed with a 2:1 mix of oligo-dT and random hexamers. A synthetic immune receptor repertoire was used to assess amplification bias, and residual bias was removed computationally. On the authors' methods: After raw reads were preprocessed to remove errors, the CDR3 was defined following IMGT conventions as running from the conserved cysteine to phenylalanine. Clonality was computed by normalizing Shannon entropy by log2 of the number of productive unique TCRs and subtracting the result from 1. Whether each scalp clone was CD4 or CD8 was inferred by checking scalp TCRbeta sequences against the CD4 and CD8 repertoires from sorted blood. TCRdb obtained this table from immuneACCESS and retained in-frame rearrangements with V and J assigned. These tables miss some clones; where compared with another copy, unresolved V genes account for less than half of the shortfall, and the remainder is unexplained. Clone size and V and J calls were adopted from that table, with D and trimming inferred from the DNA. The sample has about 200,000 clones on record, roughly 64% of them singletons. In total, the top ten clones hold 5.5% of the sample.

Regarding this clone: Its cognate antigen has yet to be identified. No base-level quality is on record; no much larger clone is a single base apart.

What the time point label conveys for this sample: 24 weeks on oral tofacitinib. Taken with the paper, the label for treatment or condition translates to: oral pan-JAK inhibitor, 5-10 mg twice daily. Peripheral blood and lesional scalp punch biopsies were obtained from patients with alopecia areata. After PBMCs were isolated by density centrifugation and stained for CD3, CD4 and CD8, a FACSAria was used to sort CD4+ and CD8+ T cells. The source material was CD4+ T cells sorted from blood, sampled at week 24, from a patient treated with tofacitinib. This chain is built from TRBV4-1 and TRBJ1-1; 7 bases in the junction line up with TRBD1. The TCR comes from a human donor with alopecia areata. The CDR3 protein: CASSQDKDRPEAFF. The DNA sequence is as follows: TGCGCCAGCAGCCAAGATAAGGACAGGCCAGAAGCTTTCTTT.